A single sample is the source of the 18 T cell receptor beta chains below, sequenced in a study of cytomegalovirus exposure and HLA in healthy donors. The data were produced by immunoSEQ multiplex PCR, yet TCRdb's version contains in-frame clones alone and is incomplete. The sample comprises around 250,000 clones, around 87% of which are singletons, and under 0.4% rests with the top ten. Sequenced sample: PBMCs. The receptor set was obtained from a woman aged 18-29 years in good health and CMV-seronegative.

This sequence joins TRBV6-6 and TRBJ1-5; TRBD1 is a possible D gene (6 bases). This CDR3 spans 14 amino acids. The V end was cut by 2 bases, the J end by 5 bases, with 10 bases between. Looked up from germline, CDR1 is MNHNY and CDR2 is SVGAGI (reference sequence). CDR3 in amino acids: CASSYRGGYQPQHF. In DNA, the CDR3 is TGTGCCAGCAGTTACAGGGGGGGATATCAGCCCCAGCATTTT.

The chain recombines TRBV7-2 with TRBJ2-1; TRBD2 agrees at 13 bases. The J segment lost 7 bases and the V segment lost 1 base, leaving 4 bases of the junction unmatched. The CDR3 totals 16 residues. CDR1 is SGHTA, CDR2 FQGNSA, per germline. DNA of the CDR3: TGTGCCAGCAGCTTAGTGACTAGCGGGGGGCTTAATGAGCAGTTCTTC. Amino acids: CASSLVTSGGLNEQFF.

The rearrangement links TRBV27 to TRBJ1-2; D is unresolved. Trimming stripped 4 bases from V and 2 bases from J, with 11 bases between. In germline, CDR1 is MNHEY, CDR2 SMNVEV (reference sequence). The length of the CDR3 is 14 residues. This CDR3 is CASSYFPRNYGYTF. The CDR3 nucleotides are TGTGCCAGCAGTTATTTCCCCCGGAACTATGGCTACACCTTC.

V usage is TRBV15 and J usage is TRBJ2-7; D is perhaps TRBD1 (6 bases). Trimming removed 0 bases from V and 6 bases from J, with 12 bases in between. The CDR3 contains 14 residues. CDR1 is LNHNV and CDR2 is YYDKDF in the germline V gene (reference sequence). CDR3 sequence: CATSRDFRGAEQYV. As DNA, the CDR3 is TGTGCCACCAGCAGAGATTTCAGGGGAGCCGAGCAGTACGTC.

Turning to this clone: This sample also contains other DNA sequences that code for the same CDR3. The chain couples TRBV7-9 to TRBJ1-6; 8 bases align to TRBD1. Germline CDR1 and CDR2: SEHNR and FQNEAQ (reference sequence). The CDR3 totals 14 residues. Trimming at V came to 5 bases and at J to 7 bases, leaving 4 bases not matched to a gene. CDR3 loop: CASSPTGGNSPLHF. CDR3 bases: TGTGCCAGCAGCCCCACAGGGGGGAATTCACCCCTCCACTTT. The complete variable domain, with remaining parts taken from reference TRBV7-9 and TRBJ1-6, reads DTGVSQNPRHKITKRGQNVTFRCDPISEHNRLYWYRQTLGQGPEFLTYFQNEAQLEKSRLLSDRFSAERPKGSFSTLEIQRTEQGDSAMYLCASSPTGGNSPLHFGNGTRLTVT.

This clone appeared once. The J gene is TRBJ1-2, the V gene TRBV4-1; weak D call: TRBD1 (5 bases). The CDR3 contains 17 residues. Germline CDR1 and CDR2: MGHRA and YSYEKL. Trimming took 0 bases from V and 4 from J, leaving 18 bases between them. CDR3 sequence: CASSQDRAPGLSYGYTF. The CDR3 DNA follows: TGCGCCAGCAGCCAAGATCGAGCTCCAGGGCTCAGCTATGGCTACACCTTC.

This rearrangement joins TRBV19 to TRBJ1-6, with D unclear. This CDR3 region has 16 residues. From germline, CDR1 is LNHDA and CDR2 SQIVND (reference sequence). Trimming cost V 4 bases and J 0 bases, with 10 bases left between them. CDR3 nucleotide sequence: TGTGCCAGTAGTACCACAGATTTCTCCTATAATTCACCCCTCCACTTT. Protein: CASSTTDFSYNSPLHF.

The CDR3 sequence: CASSSTRLAANTGELFF. CDR3 nucleotides: TGTGCCAGCAGCTCCACGCGACTAGCGGCGAACACCGGGGAGCTGTTTTTT. This rearrangement joins TRBV7-8 to TRBJ2-2, with 9 bases identical to TRBD2. CDR3 size: 17 residues. The trim removed 4 bases at V and 0 bases at J, leaving 6 bases unmatched. Germline loops: CDR1 SGHVS, CDR2 FQNEAQ.

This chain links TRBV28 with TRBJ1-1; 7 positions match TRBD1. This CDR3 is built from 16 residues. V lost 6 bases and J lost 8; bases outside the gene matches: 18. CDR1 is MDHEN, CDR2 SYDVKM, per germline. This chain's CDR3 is CASSLQGNTAVGEAFF. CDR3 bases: TGTGCCAGCAGCCTACAGGGGAATACCGCCGTCGGGGAAGCTTTCTTT.

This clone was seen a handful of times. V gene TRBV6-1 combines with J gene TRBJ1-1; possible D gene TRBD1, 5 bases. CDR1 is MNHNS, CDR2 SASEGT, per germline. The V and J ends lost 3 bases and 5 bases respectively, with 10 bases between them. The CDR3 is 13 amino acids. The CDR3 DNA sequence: TGTGCCAGCAGTGACCAGGGCATGACTGAAGCTTTCTTT. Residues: CASSDQGMTEAFF.

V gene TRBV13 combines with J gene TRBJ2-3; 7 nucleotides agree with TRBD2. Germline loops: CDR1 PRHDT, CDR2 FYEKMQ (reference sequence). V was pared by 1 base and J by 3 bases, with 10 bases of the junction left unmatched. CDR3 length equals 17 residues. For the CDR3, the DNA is TGTGCCAGCAGCTTAGTATCCCCGGCTAGCGGTACAGATACGCAGTATTTT. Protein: CASSLVSPASGTDTQYF.

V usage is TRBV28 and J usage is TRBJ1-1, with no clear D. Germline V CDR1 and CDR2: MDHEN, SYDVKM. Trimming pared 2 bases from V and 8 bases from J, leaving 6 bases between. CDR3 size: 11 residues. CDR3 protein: CASSLVREAFF. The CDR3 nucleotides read TGTGCCAGCAGTTTAGTCAGGGAAGCTTTCTTT.

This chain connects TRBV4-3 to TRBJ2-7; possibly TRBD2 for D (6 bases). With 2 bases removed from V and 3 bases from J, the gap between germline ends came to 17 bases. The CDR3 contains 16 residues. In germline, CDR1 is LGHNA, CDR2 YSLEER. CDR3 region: CASSQSTGTPRYEQYF. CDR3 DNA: TGCGCCAGCAGCCAATCCACCGGGACTCCGCGCTACGAGCAGTACTTC.

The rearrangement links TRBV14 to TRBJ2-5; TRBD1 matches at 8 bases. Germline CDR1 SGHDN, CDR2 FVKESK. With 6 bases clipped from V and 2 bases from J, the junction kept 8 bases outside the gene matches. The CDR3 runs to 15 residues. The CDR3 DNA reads TGTGCCAGCAGTTGGGGACAGGTCTTTCAAGAGACCCAGTACTTC. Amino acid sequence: CASSWGQVFQETQYF.

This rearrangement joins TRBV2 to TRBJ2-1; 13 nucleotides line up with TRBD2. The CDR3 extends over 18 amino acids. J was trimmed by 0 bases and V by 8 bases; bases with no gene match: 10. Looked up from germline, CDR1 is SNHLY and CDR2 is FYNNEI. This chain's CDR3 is CASVMTSGGSSSYNEQFF. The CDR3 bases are TGTGCCAGCGTCATGACTAGCGGGGGGTCGAGCTCCTACAATGAGCAGTTCTTC.

The CDR3 DNA follows: TGCGCCAGCAGCCAAGCTTACTCTGGGGCCAACGTCCTGACTTTC. Its translation is CASSQAYSGANVLTF. The chain combines TRBV4-1 with TRBJ2-6; D gene unclear. The CDR3 totals 15 residues. Trimming took 1 base from V and 0 from J, leaving 4 bases between them. Germline V CDR1 and CDR2: MGHRA, YSYEKL.

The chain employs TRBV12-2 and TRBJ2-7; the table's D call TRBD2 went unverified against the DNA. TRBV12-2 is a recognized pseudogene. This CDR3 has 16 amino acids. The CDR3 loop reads CASRRPTSGGAEEQYV. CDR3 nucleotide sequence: TGTGCAAGTCGCCGCCCGACTAGCGGGGGGGCGGAAGAGCAGTACGTC.

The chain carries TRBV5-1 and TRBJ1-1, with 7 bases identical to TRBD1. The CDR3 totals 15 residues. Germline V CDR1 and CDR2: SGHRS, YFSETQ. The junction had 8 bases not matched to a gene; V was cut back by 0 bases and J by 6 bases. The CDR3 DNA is TGCGCCAGCAGCTTGGAACCCACAGGGGTAGCTGAAGCTTTCTTT. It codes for CASSLEPTGVAEAFF.